This TCR beta chain was captured in a study of blood T cell repertoires in COVID-19. Overall study context: Samples taken during acute and convalescent COVID-19 were collected in the United States, Italy and Spain.

V shed 2 bases and J 4 bases; nucleotides not matched to a gene: 9. CDR3 size: 17 residues. Germline lookup yields CDR1 SGHTA and CDR2 FQGNSA. Clones were read by immunoSEQ multiplex PCR, and TCRdb kept only the in-frame ones, dropping some. The table has about 70,000 clones, around nine tenths seen once. The V call is TRBV7-2, the J call TRBJ2-7; 12 bases map to TRBD2. The sample was peripheral blood. The origin of this receptor is a human donor in a cohort sampled during active COVID-19. DNA of the CDR3: TGTGCCAGCAGCTTATCTAGCGGGAGGGGGGGATTGTACGAGCAGTACTTC. It translates to CASSLSSGRGGLYEQYF.